The rows below give T cell receptor beta chains drawn from one sample of a study of radiotherapy plus CTLA-4 blockade in lung cancer. Generated by immunoSEQ multiplex PCR, the TCRdb table keeps only in-frame clones and is missing some. The table has about 60,000 clones, 70% to 80% seen once. Material: peripheral blood, obtained from a patient treated with radiotherapy plus ipilimumab. The receptors were gathered from a human donor with non-small cell lung cancer whose response to radiotherapy plus ipilimumab could not be evaluated. Each CDR3 is given with its conserved first and last residue. A D gene is named only where the DNA matches it firmly. For some rows the clone size is stated as once, few or many, or as a class when expanded; others skip it.

j_call | clone_size | v_call | d_call | cdr3_nt | cdr3_aa
TRBJ2-1 | - | TRBV7-8 | - | TGTGCCAGCATTACTATTCGGGCGGGAAGGAACAATGAGCAGTTCTTC | CASITIRAGRNNEQFF
TRBJ2-3 | - | TRBV11-2 | TRBD2 | TGTGCCAGCAGCTTAGAGCCTAGCGGGAGGGCAGCGGATACGCAGTATTTT | CASSLEPSGRAADTQYF
TRBJ1-2 | few | TRBV2 | TRBD1 | TGTGCCAGCACCCGGGACAGACATAACTATGGCTACACCTTC | CASTRDRHNYGYTF
TRBJ2-7 | - | TRBV28 | - | TGTGCCAGCCAATGGAGGGAGCCCTACGAGCAGTACTTC | CASQWREPYEQYF
TRBJ1-2 | - | TRBV27 | - | TGTGCCAGCAGTAACCAGGGAGGGGGAATTTATGGCTACACCTTC | CASSNQGGGIYGYTF
TRBJ2-5 | - | TRBV4-3 | TRBD2 | TGCGCCAGCAGCCCTTTTTCTAGCGGGGAGACCCAGTACTTC | CASSPFSSGETQYF
TRBJ1-1 | once | TRBV5-6 | TRBD1 | TGTGCCAGCAGCCAAGGGACAGGGGGCGTCCTGAACACTGAAGCTTTCTTT | CASSQGTGGVLNTEAFF
TRBJ1-2 | - | TRBV6-5 | - | TGTGCCAGCAGTTACTCCTTCCGGTCAGGGGCTGGCTACACCTTC | CASSYSFRSGAGYTF
TRBJ1-1 | few | TRBV5-8 | TRBD1 | TGCGCCAGCAGCCATCGGACAGGGAATTTGAACACTGAAGCTTTCTTT | CASSHRTGNLNTEAFF
TRBJ1-2 | - | TRBV6-1 | - | TGTGCCAGCAGCTCCGGGACAATATATGGCTACACCTTC | CASSSGTIYGYTF